This T cell receptor beta chain was recorded in a study of blood T cell repertoires in COVID-19. The overall study: COVID-19 samples from acute and convalescent phases originated in the United States, Italy and Spain. T cells, B-cell-depleted T cells, or PBMCs supplied cDNA or gDNA.

Seattle's enrolled individuals joined amid active infection and were then monitored longitudinally. Produced via immunoSEQ multiplex PCR; TCRdb's table is partial and in-frame only. The table shows fewer than 350,000 clones, with approximately 87% occurring only once. Per germline, CDR1 MNHEY and CDR2 SMNVEV (reference sequence). Trimming shortened V by 8 bases and J by 1 base, and 13 bases separated the two germline ends. This CDR3 has 14 residues. The receptor was derived from a woman aged 25-40 years with COVID-19, enrolled during active disease. Sequenced: peripheral blood. The V gene is TRBV27, the J gene TRBJ2-3; weak D call: TRBD2 (6 bases). This chain's CDR3 is CASQPWGGTDTQYF. DNA for the CDR3: TGTGCCAGCCAACCCTGGGGGGGCACAGATACGCAGTATTTT.